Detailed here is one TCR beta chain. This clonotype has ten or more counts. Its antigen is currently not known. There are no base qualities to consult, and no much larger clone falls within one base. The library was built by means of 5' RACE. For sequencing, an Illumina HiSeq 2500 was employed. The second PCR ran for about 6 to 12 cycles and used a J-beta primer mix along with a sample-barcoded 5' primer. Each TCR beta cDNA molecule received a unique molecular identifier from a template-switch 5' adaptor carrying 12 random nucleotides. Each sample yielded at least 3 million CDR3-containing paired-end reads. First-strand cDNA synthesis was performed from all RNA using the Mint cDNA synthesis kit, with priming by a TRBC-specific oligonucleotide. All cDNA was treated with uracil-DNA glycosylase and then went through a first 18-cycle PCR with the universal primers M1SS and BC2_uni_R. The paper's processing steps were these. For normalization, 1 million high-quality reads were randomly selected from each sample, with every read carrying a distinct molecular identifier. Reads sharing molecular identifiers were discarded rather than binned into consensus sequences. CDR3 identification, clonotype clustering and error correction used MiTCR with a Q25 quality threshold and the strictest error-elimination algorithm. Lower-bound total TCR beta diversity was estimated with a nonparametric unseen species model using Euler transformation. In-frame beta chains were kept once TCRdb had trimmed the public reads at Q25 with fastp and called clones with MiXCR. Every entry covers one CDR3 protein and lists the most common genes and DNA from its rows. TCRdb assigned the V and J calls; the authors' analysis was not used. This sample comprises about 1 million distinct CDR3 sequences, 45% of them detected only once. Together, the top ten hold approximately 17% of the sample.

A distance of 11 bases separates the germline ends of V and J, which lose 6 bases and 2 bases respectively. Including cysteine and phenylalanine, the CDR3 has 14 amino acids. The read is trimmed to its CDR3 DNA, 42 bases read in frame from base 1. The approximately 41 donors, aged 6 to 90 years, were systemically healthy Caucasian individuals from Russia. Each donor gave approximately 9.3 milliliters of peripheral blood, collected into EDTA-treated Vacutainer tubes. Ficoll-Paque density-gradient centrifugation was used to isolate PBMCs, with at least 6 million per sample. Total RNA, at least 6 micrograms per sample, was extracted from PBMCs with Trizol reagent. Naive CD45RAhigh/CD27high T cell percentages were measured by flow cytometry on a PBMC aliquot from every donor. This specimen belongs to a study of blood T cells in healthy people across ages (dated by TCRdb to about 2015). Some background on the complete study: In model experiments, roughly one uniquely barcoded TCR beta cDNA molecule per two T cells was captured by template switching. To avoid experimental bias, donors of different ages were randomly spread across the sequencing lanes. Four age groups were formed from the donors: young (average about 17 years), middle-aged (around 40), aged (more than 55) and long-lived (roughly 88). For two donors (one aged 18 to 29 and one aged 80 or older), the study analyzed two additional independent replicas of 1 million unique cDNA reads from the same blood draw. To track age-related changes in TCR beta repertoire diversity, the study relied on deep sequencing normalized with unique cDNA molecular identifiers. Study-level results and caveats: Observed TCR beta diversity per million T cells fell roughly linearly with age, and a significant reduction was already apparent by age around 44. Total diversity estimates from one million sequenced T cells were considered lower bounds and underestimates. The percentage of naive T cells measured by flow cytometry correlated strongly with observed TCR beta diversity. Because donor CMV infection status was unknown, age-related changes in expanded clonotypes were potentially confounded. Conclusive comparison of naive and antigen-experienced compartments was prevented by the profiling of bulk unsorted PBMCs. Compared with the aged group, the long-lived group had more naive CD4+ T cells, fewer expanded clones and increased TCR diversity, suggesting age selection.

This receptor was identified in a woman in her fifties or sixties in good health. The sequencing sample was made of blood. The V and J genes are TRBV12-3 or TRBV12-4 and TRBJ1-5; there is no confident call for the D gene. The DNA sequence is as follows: TGTGCCAGCAGCCGTACCGGGGGCAATCAGCCCCAGCATTTT. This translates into CASSRTGGNQPQHF.